The clone carrying this T cell receptor (beta chain) was detected many times. Antigen specificity is unknown. This sample was taken from a study of blood T cells in healthy people across ages. Trimming took 4 bases from V and 5 from J; bases not matched to a gene: 5. The germline V gene encodes CDR1 SGHDT and CDR2 YYEEEE. The CDR3 has 14 residues. PCR was performed a second time for about 7 to 11 cycles using a sample-barcoded 5' primer and a J-beta primer mix. MiXCR, applied by TCRdb to the 5' RACE reads, yields one record per CDR3 protein. The sample consists of 590,000 or so distinct CDR3 sequences, roughly 31% of them appearing once. Regarding the study as a whole: TCR beta diversity was tightly associated with the proportion of naive T cells.

This TCR derives from an elderly woman in good health. J is TRBJ1-4 and V is TRBV5-6; 7 bases line up with TRBD1. Sample: blood. CDR3 protein: CASSTGTVNEKLFF. CDR3 sequence (DNA): TGTGCCAGCAGCACCGGGACAGTGAATGAAAAACTGTTTTTT.